What follows describes a single T cell receptor (beta chain). Its specificity is unknown. Sequence at one end of the junction differs from germline and may be a read error. The CDR3 covers 19 residues. CDR1 and CDR2 (germline): SGHTA, FQGTGA. The data derive from a study of blood T cells in healthy people across ages. The study, taken as a whole, reports: Percentage of naive T cells showed a strong correlation with TCR beta diversity.

A second roughly 7 to 12 cycle PCR used barcoded and J-beta primers. Via MiXCR, TCRdb re-called the 5' RACE reads, giving one row per CDR3 protein. The table includes around 500,000 distinct CDR3 sequences, 47% detected once. The specimen was blood. This chain connects TRBV7-3 to TRBJ2-3, with 11 nucleotides matching TRBD2. The origin of this receptor is a man aged 80 or over in good health. This CDR3 is CAGSLSPLGLAGGQDTQYF. The CDR3 DNA reads as TGTGCCGGCAGCTTATCTCCCCTAGGGCTAGCGGGAGGACAAGATACGCAGTATTTT.